This T cell receptor (beta chain) is from a study of blood T cell repertoires in COVID-19. Study-wide background: Specimens from acute and convalescent COVID-19 originated in the United States, Italy and Spain.

Seattle's enrolled individuals joined amid active infection and were then monitored longitudinally. Remarks on this clone: Within the sample, other DNA sequences also encode this same CDR3.

The CDR3 has 14 amino acids. The V and J ends lost 0 bases and 0 bases respectively, with 6 bases between them. Germline V gene data show CDR1 as SGHKS and CDR2 as YYEKEE (reference sequence). Clones were sequenced by immunoSEQ multiplex PCR, and TCRdb holds only the in-frame ones, with some missing. The table records a few hundred thousand clones, 83% of them present only once. Specimen: peripheral blood. This clonotype originated in a woman aged 25 to 39 with COVID-19, enrolled during active disease. This chain uses TRBV5-5 with TRBJ1-2, with D unresolved. CDR3: CASSLAATNYGYTF. In nucleotides, the CDR3 is TGTGCCAGCAGCTTGGCCGCTACTAACTATGGCTACACCTTC.